This T cell receptor (beta chain) was sequenced during a study of shared clonotypes between healthy human individuals. Study-wide findings and caveats: Clonotypes shared by all four donors outscored non-shared clonotypes in generation probability.

Assay used: immunoSEQ multiplex PCR; TCRdb lists only in-frame clones, some missing. The data show 750,000 to 1,000,000 clones, 80% to 95% seen once. Germline-derived CDR1 and CDR2 are PRHDT and FYEKMQ (reference sequence). The CDR3 contains 17 residues. V lost 0 bases and J 4 bases, leaving 15 bases between the germline ends. Naive CD8 cells lacked CD45RO, underwent positive selection for CCR7 and left out terminally differentiated effector memory CD45RA+ cells. About this clone: Its target is unknown.

Sequenced input: naive CD8+ T cells sorted from blood. The chain couples TRBV13 to TRBJ2-2; D unresolved. The clonotype was recovered from a man younger than 45 in good health. CDR3 in DNA: TGTGCCAGCAGCTTAGGCTACGAGACACTATTCACCGGGGAGCTGTTTTTT. Translated: CASSLGYETLFTGELFF.